Listed here is a single TCR beta chain. The target of this receptor is not known. No base quality values were provided; no much bigger clone lies one nucleotide off. The data are from a study of yellow fever vaccine responses in identical twins (dated by TCRdb to the late 2010s). The study in broad terms: In the study, vaccine-responding T cell clones were precisely tracked in identical twins. What the work shows at the level of the full study, not this receptor alone: According to the authors, the vaccine-induced T cell response in identical twins seemed to be partly convergent and partly specific to each individual.

The library was generated by RT-PCR. Instrument used: Illumina HiSeq 2500. TCRdb cleaned the public reads at Q25 with fastp, built clones with MiXCR and kept in-frame beta chains. Each entry merges the rows of one CDR3 protein and shows their most common DNA and genes. The sample has about 5,400 distinct CDR3 sequences on record, 80% to 90% of them singletons. In total, the top ten clones hold around 3% of the sample. The germline V gene specifies MGHRA as CDR1 and YSYEKL as CDR2. V is shortened by 3 bases, J by 1 base, and the region joining them spans 4 bases. The CDR3, from cysteine to phenylalanine, totals 12 residues. The read is trimmed to its CDR3 DNA, 36 bases read in frame from base 1.

The chain employs TRBV4-1 and TRBJ2-7, with the D gene not clear enough to name. Sequences were derived from T cells from blood (PBMCs), unsorted or a sorted subset (not recorded which), sampled before or after yellow fever vaccination (not recorded which). This TCR was recovered from a woman younger than 35 who received the yellow fever vaccine. Donor details come from another sample of the same person, matched by shared clones. Here the CDR3 is given as CASSQGSYEQYF. The sequenced DNA: TGCGCCAGCAGCCAGGGGTCCTACGAGCAGTACTTC.